The rows below give T cell receptor beta chains drawn from one sample of a study of T cells in Graves' hyperthyroidism and ophthalmopathy. TCRdb independently ran MiXCR on the multiplex PCR reads; one entry per CDR3 protein. The data show hundreds of thousands of distinct CDR3 sequences, over 40% seen once. Material for sequencing was peripheral blood or thyroid tissue (not recorded which). These receptors originate from an adult man with Graves' disease, either hyperthyroidism or ophthalmopathy (not recorded which). Each CDR3 is given with its conserved first and last residue. A row's size may be missing; if present it is once, few, many or a size class.

len: 12; j_gene: TRBJ2-2; v_gene: TRBV7-9; abundance: many; CDR3aa: CASSLEAGELFF
len: 11; j_gene: TRBJ2-7; v_gene: TRBV29-1; abundance: many; CDR3aa: CSVGDRHEQYF
len: 14; j_gene: TRBJ2-5; v_gene: TRBV29-1; abundance: -; CDR3aa: CSVGMGALQETQYF
len: 15; j_gene: TRBJ2-2; v_gene: TRBV7-8; abundance: -; CDR3aa: CASSTKGTVSGELFF
len: 14; j_gene: TRBJ1-1; v_gene: TRBV6-4; abundance: -; CDR3aa: CASSAGQFNTEAFF
len: 17; j_gene: TRBJ1-3; v_gene: TRBV2; abundance: few; CDR3aa: CASSLWGALPSGNTIYF
len: 17; j_gene: TRBJ1-6; v_gene: TRBV2; abundance: -; CDR3aa: CASRRQGMGSYNSPLHF
len: 16; j_gene: TRBJ1-5; v_gene: TRBV19; abundance: -; CDR3aa: CASSAASWGASQPQHF
len: 17; j_gene: TRBJ1-6; v_gene: TRBV6-1; abundance: -; CDR3aa: CASRIDTRDRANSPLHF
len: 12; j_gene: -; v_gene: TRBV7-4; abundance: -; CDR3aa: CASSLALYEQFF
len: 19; j_gene: TRBJ1-2; v_gene: TRBV5-1; abundance: once; CDR3aa: CASSLAWEDRGLANYGYTF
len: 18; j_gene: TRBJ2-7; v_gene: TRBV10-3; abundance: few; CDR3aa: CAISESGTGRVDSYEQYF
len: 17; j_gene: TRBJ1-2; v_gene: TRBV6-5; abundance: -; CDR3aa: CASRSMGGAGDGYGYTF
len: 15; j_gene: TRBJ2-7; v_gene: TRBV6-5; abundance: few; CDR3aa: CASRVDRGSSYEQYF
len: 16; j_gene: TRBJ1-5; v_gene: TRBV2; abundance: -; CDR3aa: CASSVSGQADNQPQHF
len: 15; j_gene: TRBJ2-7; v_gene: TRBV7-6; abundance: -; CDR3aa: CATTSGSWVWYEQYF
len: 11; j_gene: TRBJ1-1; v_gene: TRBV2; abundance: -; CDR3aa: CASPGYTEAFF
len: 13; j_gene: TRBJ1-2; v_gene: TRBV29-1; abundance: -; CDR3aa: CSLEQGANYGYTF
len: 14; j_gene: TRBJ2-5; v_gene: TRBV20-1; abundance: -; CDR3aa: CSARDRQGRETQYF
len: 17; j_gene: TRBJ1-2; v_gene: TRBV2; abundance: few; CDR3aa: CASSEALRAPSGYGYTF